What follows describes a single TCR beta chain. V shed 0 bases, J shed 0 bases, and the junction held 19 bases outside the gene matches. The CDR3 is 21 residues long. CDR1 is MDHEN, CDR2 SYDVKM, per germline. The data are from a study of blood T cell repertoires in COVID-19. TCRdb keeps only in-frame clones here, not all; method: immunoSEQ multiplex PCR. The data hold around 94,000 clones, with 80% to 90% observed a single time. V usage is TRBV28 and J usage is TRBJ1-2, with TRBD1 matching over 7 bases. Sequencing was done on a sample of peripheral blood. The sequence came from an older man with acute or convalescent COVID-19. CDR3 DNA sequence: TGTGCCAGCAGTTTATGGACGAGTAGGGGACAGACCGGCGGTGCTAACTATGGCTACACCTTC. Amino acid sequence: CASSLWTSRGQTGGANYGYTF.